This record looks at one T cell receptor beta chain sequence and its context. V dropped 7 bases and J dropped 1; count of bases not matched to a gene: 6. CDR3 length: 15 residues. CDR1 and CDR2 from the germline V gene are SGHVS and FNYEAQ. This record belongs to a study of shared clonotypes between healthy human individuals. CD45RO-negative cells were positively selected for CCR7, leaving out terminally differentiated effector memory CD45RA+ cells. The repertoire was sequenced with immunoSEQ multiplex PCR; TCRdb's copy has only in-frame clones and lacks some. Among millions of clones listed, about 95% were seen once.

Sequenced material: naive CD8+ T cells sorted from blood. The chain recombines TRBV7-6 with TRBJ2-2; the match to TRBD1 covers 7 bases. The receptor's source is a man aged 18 to 35 in good health. The CDR3: CASTNRDRNTGELFF. CDR3 DNA: TGTGCCAGCACCAACCGGGACAGGAACACCGGGGAGCTGTTTTTT.